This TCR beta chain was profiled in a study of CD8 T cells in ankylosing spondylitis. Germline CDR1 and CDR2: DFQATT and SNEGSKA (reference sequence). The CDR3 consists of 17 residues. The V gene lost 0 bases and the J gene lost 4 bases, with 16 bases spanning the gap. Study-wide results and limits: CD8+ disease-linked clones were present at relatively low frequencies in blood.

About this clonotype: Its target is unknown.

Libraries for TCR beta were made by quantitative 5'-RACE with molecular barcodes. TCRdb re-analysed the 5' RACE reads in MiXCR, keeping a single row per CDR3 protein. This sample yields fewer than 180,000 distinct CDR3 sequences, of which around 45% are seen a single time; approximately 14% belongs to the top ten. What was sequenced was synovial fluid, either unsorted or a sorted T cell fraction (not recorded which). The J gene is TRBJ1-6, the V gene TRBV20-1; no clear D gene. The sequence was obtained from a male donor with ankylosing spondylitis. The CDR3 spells CSARDPGEGTYNSPLHF. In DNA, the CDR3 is TGCAGTGCTAGAGATCCCGGGGAGGGAACGTATAATTCACCCCTCCACTTT.